These T cell receptor beta chains were read from a single sample in a study of identical twins. TCRdb reprocessed the 5' RACE reads via MiXCR and lists one record per CDR3 protein. The repertoire holds 600,000 to 850,000 distinct CDR3 sequences, with roughly 18% as singletons. These data were also filed under a second study, of T cells expressing NK-cell markers.

Sequences were obtained from PBMCs. These receptors were obtained from a woman aged 18-29 years in good health. The CDR3 runs from the conserved cysteine through the conserved F or W.

>TRBV18|TRBJ1-1
CASSPMGRGLNTEAFF
>TRBV5-1|TRBJ1-4
CASSSGKGTTNEKLFF
>TRBV10-3|TRBJ2-3
CAIGGTGIRTDTQYF
>TRBV7-6|TRBJ2-7
CASSGGAGTSGIYEQYF
>TRBV3-1|TRBJ2-5
CASSQRGVQETQYF
>TRBV3-1|TRBJ2-1
CASSQNDGRNEQFF
>TRBV5-1|TRBJ2-5
CASSLAAGFTETQYF
>TRBV12-3/TRBV12-4|TRBJ1-5
CASAGGGNQPQHF
>TRBV7-2|TRBJ2-1
CASSLDGRVNEQFF
>TRBV7-9|TRBJ2-3
CASSLVGTRSDTQYF
>TRBV29-1|TRBJ1-5
CSVAVGNSNQPQHF
>TRBV9|TRBJ2-1
CASSVSGGRDNEQFF
>TRBV5-4|TRBJ2-3
CASSLVRTGSESGTDTQYF
>TRBV11-3|TRBJ1-1
CASSLEGAGEAFF
>TRBV7-8|TRBJ2-7
CASSSGLAETYEQYF
>TRBV20-1|TRBJ2-3
CSARGSGGARDTQYF
>TRBV6-5|TRBJ2-7
CASSYSSRGGDEQYF
>TRBV5-1|TRBJ1-1
CASSLVQGTMNTEAFF
>TRBV6-5|TRBJ2-7
CASSSRTGSYEQYF
>TRBV28|TRBJ2-3
CASSRGLAGSSTDTQYF
>TRBV7-9|TRBJ1-1
CASSLSVHSKNTEAFF
>TRBV6-2/TRBV6-3|TRBJ2-7
CASSSRGPTYEQYF
>TRBV20-1|TRBJ2-1
CSPAVAWGPYEQFF
>TRBV18|TRBJ2-5
CASSPGWDPQETQYF
>TRBV30|TRBJ2-3
CAWKEPAAGTQYF
>TRBV29-1|TRBJ1-2
CSVRREGSYGYTF
>TRBV12-3/TRBV12-4|TRBJ1-1
CASTPGQYYTEAFF
>TRBV18|TRBJ2-7
CASSPSRTGGYEQYF
>TRBV15|TRBJ2-7
CATSRDRNYEQYF